This T cell receptor (beta chain) was profiled in a study of blood T cells in healthy people across ages. Study outcomes and limitations: What prevented conclusive comparison of naive and antigen-experienced cells was that PBMCs were unsorted.

There were healthy Caucasian individuals from Russia, aged about 6 to 95, serving as donors. With each sample, at least 5.5 micrograms of total RNA were extracted. A second roughly 7 to 12 cycle PCR used barcoded and J-beta primers. One entry per CDR3 protein, called by TCRdb with MiXCR from the 5' RACE reads. The sample has roughly 1.5 million distinct CDR3 sequences; 35% to 45% are singletons. From germline, CDR1 is MNHEY and CDR2 SVGAGI. This CDR3 is built from 15 residues. With regard to this clonotype: The antigen remains unidentified.

This rearrangement joins TRBV6-5 to TRBJ2-5; possible D gene TRBD2, 5 bases. The DNA matches TRBJ2-7 better at its end, which makes the J call doubtful. Sample: blood. The source of this sequence is a woman younger than 35 in good health. The CDR3 DNA reads TGTGCCAGCAGTTACTCTGAGAGGGTCCCCTACGAGCAGTACTTC. This codes for CASSYSERVPYEQYF.